In its sample, the clone carrying this T cell receptor beta chain was seen many times. As yet, its antigen is unknown. The sample comes from a study of neurological immune-mediated disorders. 5'RACE employing 10-nucleotide random UMIs yielded the cDNA. TCRdb re-called the 5' RACE reads with MiXCR, one entry per CDR3 protein. This sample has some 86,000 distinct CDR3 sequences, with 2% to 3% found just once. Germline trimming cut 3 bases from V and 3 bases from J; bases unmatched to any gene: 8. Per germline, CDR1 DFQATT and CDR2 SNEGSKA (reference sequence). The CDR3 loop spans 15 amino acids. Study-wide results and limits: Sharing of CDR3 amino acid sequences among expanded clones across subjects was absent, suggesting private repertoires in all groups.

It was from 2 million PBMCs stored at -80 C that the unsorted libraries were obtained. The receptor was isolated from a woman aged 30 to 39 with multiple sclerosis. Sequencing was carried out using PBMCs. The chain employs TRBV20-1 and TRBJ2-1; 7 positions agree with TRBD1. DNA of the CDR3: TGCAGTGCTAGTAGACAGGGAAGGGTCTACAATGAGCAGTTCTTC. Its protein product is CSASRQGRVYNEQFF.